These 5 T cell receptor beta chains share one sample of origin, sequenced in a study of OX40 agonist ivuxolimab in advanced cancers. Clones were sequenced by immunoSEQ multiplex PCR, and TCRdb holds only the in-frame ones, with some missing. The table shows about 56,000 clones, with around 90% occurring only once. The sample in question was CD4+ or CD8+ T cells sorted from blood, obtained in a trial of the OX40 agonist ivuxolimab. These receptors came from an adult with an advanced solid tumor such as melanoma, head and neck, liver or kidney cancer.

The rearrangement uses TRBV12-5 and TRBJ2-2; D might be TRBD2 (6 bases). From germline, CDR1 is LGHNT and CDR2 FRNRAP. The CDR3 has 16 amino acids. V lost 3 bases, J lost 4 bases, and 15 bases lay in between. In DNA form, the CDR3 reads TGTGCTAGTGGTTTTTTGGAAACGGGAGTCACCGGGGAGCTGTTTTTT. Encoded protein: CASGFLETGVTGELFF. The entire variable domain, with the rest obtained from reference TRBV12-5 and TRBJ2-2, is as follows: DARVTQTPRHKVTEMGQEVTMRCQPILGHNTVFWYRQTMMQGLELLAYFRNRAPLDDSGMPKDRFSAEMPDATLATLKIQPSEPRDSAVYFCASGFLETGVTGELFFGEGSRLTVL.

This chain links TRBV2 with TRBJ2-6, with TRBD1 as a possible D gene (5 bases). The CDR3 is made up of 15 amino acids. Germline values: CDR1 SNHLY, CDR2 FYNNEI. Trimming shortened V by 4 bases and J by 1 base, and 8 bases separated the two germline ends. The CDR3 spells CASSVGVSGANVLTF. The CDR3 nucleotides read TGTGCCAGCAGTGTAGGGGTATCTGGGGCCAACGTCCTGACTTTC.

This chain joins TRBV28 and TRBJ1-5; D might be TRBD1 (6 bases). V lost 6 bases and J lost 6, with 15 bases in between. This CDR3 region has 14 residues. CDR1 and CDR2 from the germline V gene are MDHEN and SYDVKM. DNA for the CDR3: TGTGCCAGCAGGGGAGAACAGGGCGCTCAGCCCCAGCATTTT. Residues: CASRGEQGAQPQHF.

The chain joins TRBV10-3 to TRBJ2-7, with TRBD1 identical over 7 bases. With V trimmed by 6 bases and J by 5 bases, 7 bases remained unmatched. Germline-derived CDR1 and CDR2 are ENHRY and SYGVKD. The CDR3 is made up of 13 amino acids. CDR3 sequence reads: CAIRPTGFDEQYF. CDR3 coding DNA: TGTGCCATCAGACCGACAGGGTTCGACGAGCAGTACTTC.

The chain joins TRBV5-4 to TRBJ2-3; TRBD2 is a possible D gene (6 bases). Germline-derived CDR1 and CDR2 are SGHNT and YYREEE (reference sequence). V lost 3 bases and J lost 3, with 14 bases in between. The CDR3 loop spans 15 amino acids. This CDR3 reads CASSYPGAGTDTQYF. Written as DNA, the CDR3 is TGTGCCAGCAGCTACCCGGGAGCTGGTACAGATACGCAGTATTTT.